This entry lists 10 T cell receptor beta chains sequenced from one sample in a study of cytomegalovirus exposure and HLA in healthy donors. Data came from immunoSEQ multiplex PCR; TCRdb stores just in-frame clones and leaves some out. Of 100,000 to 150,000 clones listed, 89% are singletons. Sequencing was done on a sample of PBMCs. The receptors were gathered from a woman younger than 35 in good health and CMV-seronegative.

The rearrangement joins TRBV2 to TRBJ1-4; 10 bases line up with TRBD1. CDR3 size: 17 residues. Unmatched junction bases numbered 10, after V lost 6 bases and J lost 3 bases. Germline V CDR1 and CDR2: SNHLY, FYNNEI. As DNA, the CDR3 is TGTGCCAGCAGCGGCCTGAGACAGGGGGCACCTAATGAAAAACTGTTTTTT. Amino acids: CASSGLRQGAPNEKLFF. Using reference TRBV2 and TRBJ1-4 for the parts outside the CDR3, the full variable domain is EPEVTQTPSHQVTQMGQEVILRCVPISNHLYFYWYRQILGQKVEFLVSFYNNEISEKSEIFDDQFSVERPDGSNFTLKIRSTKLEDSAMYFCASSGLRQGAPNEKLFFGSGTQLSVL.

V gene TRBV29-1 combines with J gene TRBJ1-1; D is undetermined. CDR3 length equals 13 residues. The V gene lost 8 bases and the J gene lost 1 base, with 14 bases spanning the gap. CDR1 is SQVTM and CDR2 is ANQGSEA in the germline V gene. DNA for the CDR3: TGCAGCCTAAACATACGGGGGAACACTGAAGCTTTCTTT. Its translation is CSLNIRGNTEAFF.

The genes are TRBV9 and TRBJ1-6; 8 nucleotides match TRBD1. Germline CDR1 is SGDLS and CDR2 is YYNGEE. Unmatched junction bases numbered 6, after V lost 0 bases and J lost 7 bases. This CDR3 comprises 16 residues. This CDR3 reads CASSVARQGRNSPLHF. CDR3 bases: TGTGCCAGCAGCGTAGCACGACAGGGGCGCAATTCACCCCTCCACTTT.

The genes are TRBV9 and TRBJ2-7; D is perhaps TRBD1 (5 bases). Germline V gives CDR1 SGDLS, CDR2 YYNGEE. Trimming took off 0 bases at V and 4 bases at J, with 14 bases between the two ends. The CDR3 sequence is 15 residues long. In DNA form, the CDR3 reads TGTGCCAGCAGCGTAGGTGGGGCAGGTATATACGAGCAGTACTTC. Translating gives CASSVGGAGIYEQYF.

The gene calls are TRBV27 and TRBJ1-4; D is perhaps TRBD1 (5 bases). The CDR3 sequence is 13 residues long. Trimming left V 6 bases short and J 6 bases short, with 11 bases between. Germline V gives CDR1 MNHEY, CDR2 SMNVEV (reference sequence). CDR3 in amino acids: CASSRGQDEKLFF. In DNA, the CDR3 is TGTGCCAGCAGCCGCGGACAAGATGAAAAACTGTTTTTT. The whole variable domain, filled in from reference TRBV27 and TRBJ1-4, reads EAQVTQNPRYLITVTGKKLTVTCSQNMNHEYMSWYRQDPGLGLRQIYYSMNVEVTDKGDVPEGYKVSRKEKRNFPLILESPSPNQTSLYFCASSRGQDEKLFFGSGTQLSVL.

This clone was recorded a few times. The rearrangement links TRBV5-1 to TRBJ1-1; weak D call: TRBD1 (6 bases). The CDR3 totals 14 residues. Trimming removed 1 base from V and 3 bases from J, with 10 bases in between. The germline V gene has CDR1 SGHRS and CDR2 YFSETQ. CDR3 in DNA: TGCGCCAGCAGCTTGACAGGGCGCGACACTGAAGCTTTCTTT. Encoded protein: CASSLTGRDTEAFF.

The CDR3 DNA reads as TGTGCCAGCAGCTACGCCCGGGGAGGGCACACTGAAGCTTTCTTT. Its protein is CASSYARGGHTEAFF. V and J are TRBV7-9 and TRBJ1-1, with D hard to call. V was trimmed by 4 bases and J by 3 bases, leaving 15 bases between them. This CDR3 region has 15 residues. CDR1 is SEHNR and CDR2 is FQNEAQ in the germline V gene (reference sequence).

J is TRBJ2-7 and V is TRBV10-3; TRBD1 aligns across 11 bases. J lost 3 bases, V lost 3 bases, and 4 bases had no gene match. CDR3 length: 15 amino acids. CDR1 is ENHRY, CDR2 SYGVKD, per germline. The CDR3 protein is CAISDRDRGDYEQYF. The CDR3 bases are TGTGCCATCAGTGACCGGGACAGGGGGGACTACGAGCAGTACTTC.

A single count supports this clone. The V call is TRBV9, the J call TRBJ1-5; D is ambiguous. The CDR3 extends over 15 amino acids. The germline gives CDR1 SGDLS, CDR2 YYNGEE. V was pared by 0 bases and J by 3 bases, with 10 bases between. The CDR3 is CASSVGEGPNQPQHF. The CDR3 DNA sequence: TGTGCCAGCAGCGTAGGGGAGGGCCCCAATCAGCCCCAGCATTTT.

V and J are TRBV18 and TRBJ2-3, with 13 bases identical to TRBD2. V was pared by 5 bases and J by 3 bases, with 11 bases of the junction left unmatched. The germline gives CDR1 KGHSH, CDR2 LQKENI. The CDR3 spans 18 residues. The CDR3 region has the DNA TGTGCCAGCTCAACGGGACTAGCGGGGACCTTACTAACAGATACGCAGTATTTT. This codes for CASSTGLAGTLLTDTQYF.